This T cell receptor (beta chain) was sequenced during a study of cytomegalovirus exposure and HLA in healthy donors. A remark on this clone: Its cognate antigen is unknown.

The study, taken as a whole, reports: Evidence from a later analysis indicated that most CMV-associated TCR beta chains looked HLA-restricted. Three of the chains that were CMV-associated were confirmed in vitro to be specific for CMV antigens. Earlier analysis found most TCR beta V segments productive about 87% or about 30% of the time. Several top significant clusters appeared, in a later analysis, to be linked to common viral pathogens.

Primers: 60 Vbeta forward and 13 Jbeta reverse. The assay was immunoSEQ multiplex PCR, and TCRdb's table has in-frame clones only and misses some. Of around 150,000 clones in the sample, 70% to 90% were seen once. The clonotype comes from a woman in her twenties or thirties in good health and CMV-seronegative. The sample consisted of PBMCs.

The CDR3 DNA reads as TGTGCCAGCAGGGACAGGGGGGCCTACGAGCAGTACTTC. It codes for CASRDRGAYEQYF. V gene TRBV6-5 combines with J gene TRBJ2-7, with 10 bases matching TRBD1. V shed 6 bases and J 2 bases; nucleotides not matched to a gene: 1. The CDR3 consists of 13 residues. Looked up from germline, CDR1 is MNHEY and CDR2 is SVGAGI.